This is a list of T cell receptor beta chains from one sample in a study of shared clonotypes between healthy human individuals. Profiled with immunoSEQ multiplex PCR; TCRdb holds only in-frame clones, not every one. The table lists approximately 2,300,000 clones, less than 95% of them singletons, with about 0.41% in the top ten. The sample consisted of naive CD4+ T cells from PBMCs. The receptor set was obtained from a man in his late teens or twenties in good health. Some clones in this sample may be carry-over from other donors' samples. CDR3s include the opening cysteine and the closing phenylalanine or tryptophan. Fields, in order: D gene, J gene, V gene, clone size, CDR3 DNA, CDR3 protein. The D gene is left open where the match is weak. Some rows have no size entry. The others give once, few or many, or a class for an expanded clone.

TRBD2,TRBJ2-1,TRBV4-2,-,TGTGCCAGCAGCCGGGGGACTAGTGAGGCCACTAATGAGCAGTTCTTC,CASSRGTSEATNEQFF
-,TRBJ1-6,TRBV28,-,TGTGCCACCCGAGGCGGCTTTAATTCACCCCTCCACTTT,CATRGGFNSPLHF
-,TRBJ2-2,TRBV7-2,-,TGTGCCAGCAGCGTAGCTTGGAATACCGGGGAGCTGTTTTTT,CASSVAWNTGELFF
TRBD2,TRBJ2-3,TRBV5-1,-,TGCGCCAGCAGTTCAATAGCGGGTATCACAGATACGCAGTATTTT,CASSSIAGITDTQYF
-,TRBJ2-7,TRBV7-2,once,TGTGCCAGCAGCTTAGTTATTGCGGCGGGAAATGGCGAGCAGTACTTC,CASSLVIAAGNGEQYF
-,TRBJ2-1,TRBV2,-,TGTGCCAGCAGTCCCGGGACGACCTACAATGAGCAGTTCTTC,CASSPGTTYNEQFF
TRBD1,TRBJ2-7,TRBV15,once,TGTGCCACCAGCAGAGCGAAAGAGACAGGGGCGGCAGGGGAGCAGTACTTC,CATSRAKETGAAGEQYF
-,TRBJ1-1,TRBV27,-,TGTGCCAGCAACATGAAGGGGTATGACACTGAAGCTTTCTTT,CASNMKGYDTEAFF
-,TRBJ2-7,TRBV6-5,-,TGTGCCAGCAGTTACTCGTCCTTGGACGAGCAGTACTTC,CASSYSSLDEQYF
TRBD2,TRBJ2-1,TRBV15,-,TGTGCCACCAGTCATACTAGCGGGGGCCGGGATGAGCAGTTCTTC,CATSHTSGGRDEQFF
-,TRBJ2-1,TRBV2,-,TGTGCCAGCAGGACTGAAACAAAGCCGTTCTTC,CASRTETKPFF
-,TRBJ1-2,TRBV19,-,TGTGCCACCGATGGCTACACCTTC,CATDGYTF
-,TRBJ2-6,TRBV28,-,TGTGCCAGCAGTCCAGATCGGGGGGCCGGGGCCAACGTCCTGACTTTC,CASSPDRGAGANVLTF
-,TRBJ2-2,TRBV5-1,-,TGCGCCAGCAGCTTGGGCGGGGCAGTTGGAGTCACCGGGGAGCTGTTTTTT,CASSLGGAVGVTGELFF
-,TRBJ2-7,TRBV27,-,TGTGCCAGCAGACTAACCCTTCTCCACTCTCGTCGCGAGCAGTACTTC,CASRLTLLHSRREQYF
-,TRBJ2-2,TRBV19,-,TGTGCCAGTAGTATAGGCGGGACTCGCACCGGGGAGCTGTTTTTT,CASSIGGTRTGELFF
TRBD1,TRBJ2-1,TRBV18,-,TGTGCCAGCTCACTTGACAGGGGGGGCTACAATGAGCAGTTCTTC,CASSLDRGGYNEQFF
TRBD2,TRBJ2-3,TRBV5-1,-,TGCGCCAGCAGTTTACCCAGACTAGCGGGGAGCACAGATACGCAGTATTTT,CASSLPRLAGSTDTQYF
TRBD2,TRBJ2-1,TRBV7-2,-,TGTGCCAGCAGCTCAGGCCTAGCGGTCTCCTACAATGAGCAGTTCTTC,CASSSGLAVSYNEQFF
-,TRBJ1-5,TRBV19,-,TGTGCCAGTAGTATCGTGGCGGGAGCCTCCTATCAGCCCCAGCATTTT,CASSIVAGASYQPQHF
TRBD2,TRBJ2-7,TRBV7-2,-,TGTGCCAGCAGCTCTATAGCGCGGGAGGCCTACGAGCAGTACTTC,CASSSIAREAYEQYF
-,TRBJ2-7,TRBV2,-,TGTGCCAGCAGTGACCCTGGAATAGCGAAATCCTACGAGCAGTACTTC,CASSDPGIAKSYEQYF
-,TRBJ1-1,TRBV19,few,TGTGCCAGTAGGGGCGACAGGCCGAGCACTGAAGCTTTCTTT,CASRGDRPSTEAFF
TRBD1,TRBJ1-3,TRBV11-2,-,TGTGCCAGCAGCTCGGGACAGCCTGGAAACACCATATATTTT,CASSSGQPGNTIYF
-,TRBJ1-1,TRBV18,few,TGTGCCAGCTCACCGGGAACTGAAGCTTTCTTT,CASSPGTEAFF
-,TRBJ1-1,TRBV7-2,-,TGTGCCAGCAGCTACTCGATGAACACTGAAGCTTTCTTT,CASSYSMNTEAFF
-,TRBJ2-2,TRBV10-1,-,TGCGCCAGCAGCCGGGTTCGGTCCGGGGAGCTGTTTTTT,CASSRVRSGELFF
-,TRBJ2-3,TRBV7-2,-,TGTGCCAGCAGCTGGGGACTTACTTCCACAGATACGCAGTATTTT,CASSWGLTSTDTQYF
-,TRBJ2-1,TRBV11-3,once,TGTGCCAGCAGCCCAAGACAGGCCTCCTACAATGAGCAGTTCTTC,CASSPRQASYNEQFF
TRBD1,TRBJ2-5,TRBV5-4,-,TGTGCCAGCAGAGTTGGGGGGGACAGGGAAGAGACCCAGTACTTC,CASRVGGDREETQYF
TRBD1,TRBJ1-1,TRBV30,-,TGTGCCTGGGCGACAGGGGTGGCCACTGAAGCTTTCTTT,CAWATGVATEAFF
TRBD2,TRBJ2-2,TRBV9,-,TGTGCCAGCAGCGGGGGCGGCGGGAGATTGGGCGGGGAGCTGTTTTTT,CASSGGGGRLGGELFF
-,TRBJ1-1,TRBV7-2,-,TGTGCCAGCAGCTTAGGGGGGGCACTGAACACTGAAGCTTTCTTT,CASSLGGALNTEAFF
-,TRBJ1-1,TRBV6-1,-,TGTGCCAGCAGTGCCTCCGATGTCGGGAACACTGAAGCTTTCTTT,CASSASDVGNTEAFF
-,TRBJ1-2,TRBV5-1,-,TGCGCCAGCAGCCCGGACCCTCAGTCTAACTATGGCTACACCTTC,CASSPDPQSNYGYTF
-,TRBJ1-1,TRBV7-2,-,TGTGCCAGCAGCTTAGCGCAGGGGTTGAACACTGAAGCTTTCTTT,CASSLAQGLNTEAFF
-,TRBJ2-2,TRBV11-2,few,TGTGCCAGCAGCTTAAGGCCTATGGGCACCGGGGAGCTGTTTTTT,CASSLRPMGTGELFF
-,TRBJ2-4,TRBV5-5,-,TGTGCCAGCAGGTCCGGGACAGCCAAAAACATTCAGTACTTC,CASRSGTAKNIQYF
-,TRBJ1-5,TRBV6-6,-,TGTGCCAGCAGTTACCGTTGGACAGAGAGCAATCAGCCCCAGCATTTT,CASSYRWTESNQPQHF
TRBD1,TRBJ1-6,TRBV30,once,TGTGCCTGGAGTGTAGGACAGGGTAACTCACCCCTCCACTTT,CAWSVGQGNSPLHF